This TCR beta chain is from a study of T cell repertoires in cytomegalovirus infection. Study context: Shared public TCR beta signatures pointed to both CMV infection and a matching HLA type.

V was trimmed by 7 bases and J by 2 bases, leaving 5 bases between them. The CDR3 totals 12 residues. Germline V gene data show CDR1 as LGHDT and CDR2 as YNNKEL (reference sequence). TCRdb fed the reads into MiXCR, producing one record per CDR3 protein. The data hold hundreds of thousands of distinct CDR3 sequences, with approximately 10% observed a single time. Study-level findings and limits: Across the ex vivo response, the dominant clonotypes were HLA-C-restricted CMV-specific TCR beta clonotypes. Identification of carriers of CMV plus the relevant HLA was achieved through cumulative public TCR beta family frequency.

This clonotype was seen repeatedly, ten times or more. The antigen remains undetermined. The TCR originated in a human donor in good health (CMV status not recorded). Some clones in this sample may be carry-over from other donors' samples. Sequencing was carried out using PBMCs. The V call is TRBV3-1, the J call TRBJ2-2; no reliable D call. The CDR3 nucleotides read TGTGCCAGCAACCGAAACACCGGGGAGCTGTTTTTT. Its translation: CASNRNTGELFF.